This TCR beta chain was captured by sequencing in a study of cytomegalovirus exposure and HLA in healthy donors. 60 Vbeta and 13 Jbeta primers were used in PCR. Assay used: immunoSEQ multiplex PCR; TCRdb lists only in-frame clones, some missing. The repertoire holds about 120,000 clones, with 80% as singletons. Overall study findings and caveats: Later, TCR association rates were found to vary by HLA locus, highest for DRB1 and lowest for HLA-C. In vitro confirmation showed three CMV-associated chains to be CMV antigen specific. From TCR beta sequences, most subjects' HLA-A and HLA-B alleles were reportedly predicted accurately. CMV serostatus alone was available as immune exposure information.

Points on this clone: As yet, its antigen is unknown.

The germline V and J ends were trimmed by 1 base and 8 bases, with 13 bases remaining between them. Germline lookup yields CDR1 SGHKS and CDR2 YYEKEE (reference sequence). The CDR3 sequence is 14 residues long. The material sequenced was PBMCs. The sequence was collected from a man over 45 in good health and CMV-seronegative. J is TRBJ2-1 and V is TRBV5-5; D is uncertain. The CDR3 DNA reads TGTGCCAGCAGCTTGAGACTTAATAACTATGAGCAGTTCTTC. It specifies CASSLRLNNYEQFF.